Reported below is one T cell receptor (beta chain). Its target is unknown. These data come from a study of OX40 agonist ivuxolimab in advanced cancers. Study-level background: A partial response was reached by three patients: one with hepatocellular carcinoma and two with cutaneous melanoma.

Trimming removed 5 bases from V and 4 bases from J; junction bases left unmatched: 10. The germline gives CDR1 LNHDA, CDR2 SQIVND (reference sequence). The length of the CDR3 is 16 residues. The assay was immunoSEQ multiplex PCR, and TCRdb's table has in-frame clones only and misses some. The table records about 62,000 clones, 85% of them present only once. Study-wide findings and caveats: Patients who responded partially at 0.1-3.0 mg/kg showed clonal expansion ranking among the lowest. More expanded clones were found, on average, in CD8+ than in CD4+ T cells.

This receptor was obtained from an adult with an advanced solid tumor such as melanoma, head and neck, liver or kidney cancer. The J gene is TRBJ1-4, the V gene TRBV19, with TRBD1 matching 7 bases. This sample comprised CD4+ or CD8+ T cells sorted from blood, obtained in a trial of the OX40 agonist ivuxolimab. The CDR3 DNA sequence: TGTGCCAGTAGTCTTCGGACAGGCGGGAATAATGAAAAACTGTTTTTT. Its protein is CASSLRTGGNNEKLFF.